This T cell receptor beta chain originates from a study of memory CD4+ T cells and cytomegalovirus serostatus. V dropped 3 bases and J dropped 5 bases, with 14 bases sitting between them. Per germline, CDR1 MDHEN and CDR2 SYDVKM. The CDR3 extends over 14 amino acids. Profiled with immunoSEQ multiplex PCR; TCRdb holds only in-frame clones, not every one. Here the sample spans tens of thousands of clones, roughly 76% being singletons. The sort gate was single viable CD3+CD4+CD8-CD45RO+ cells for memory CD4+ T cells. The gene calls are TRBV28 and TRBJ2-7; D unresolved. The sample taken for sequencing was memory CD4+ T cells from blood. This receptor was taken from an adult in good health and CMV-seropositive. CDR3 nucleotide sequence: TGTGCCAGCAGTTTTGTTCAGGAGAGACACGAGCAGTACTTC. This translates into CASSFVQERHEQYF.